Below, 27 T cell receptor beta chains from the same sample are listed, as sequenced in a study of spatial heterogeneity in lung cancer. TCRdb fed the 5' RACE reads into MiXCR, producing one record per CDR3 protein. Among about 11,000 distinct CDR3 sequences listed, roughly a tenth were seen once. Time point given: blood at routine non-recurrence follow-up after resection. The input for sequencing was PBMCs, taken at follow-up. These receptors were collected from a female donor with early-stage non-small cell lung cancer.

This clonotype was seen many times. V and J are TRBV28 and TRBJ2-7; 8 positions match TRBD1. CDR3 length: 16 amino acids. Germline lookup yields CDR1 MDHEN and CDR2 SYDVKM. With 4 bases clipped from V and 3 bases from J, the junction kept 11 bases outside the gene matches. CDR3 sequence (DNA): TGTGCCAGCAGTTCCCCAGGGGGCGTGGGCTACTACGAGCAGTACTTC. Its translation: CASSSPGGVGYYEQYF.

This clonotype was seen ten or more times. This chain joins TRBV7-8 and TRBJ1-2, with a possible D match to TRBD1 (6 bases). V was pared by 5 bases and J by 4 bases, with 20 bases between. Germline CDR1 is SGHVS and CDR2 is FQNEAQ. CDR3 length: 16 residues. CDR3: CASSPFRLVGAYGYTF. In DNA, the CDR3 is TGTGCCAGCAGCCCCTTCCGATTAGTGGGGGCCTATGGCTACACCTTC.

This clonotype was observed at least ten times. The J gene is TRBJ2-1, the V gene TRBV4-3, with 10 bases matching TRBD1. From germline, CDR1 is LGHNA and CDR2 YSLEER. The CDR3 is 15 residues long. With V trimmed by 3 bases and J by 8 bases, 7 bases remained unmatched. Written as DNA, the CDR3 is TGCGCCAGCAGCCACCGGGACAGGGGCTTCGATGAGCAGTTCTTC. This codes for CASSHRDRGFDEQFF.

The rearrangement links TRBV24-1 to TRBJ2-1; D is unclear. From germline, CDR1 is KGHDR and CDR2 SFDVKD. The V and J ends lost 4 bases and 8 bases respectively, with 17 bases between them. CDR3 length: 15 amino acids. The DNA of the CDR3 is TGTGCCACCAGTGACCCCAGGCTAGTTAGGGATGAGCAGTTCTTC. Amino acid sequence: CATSDPRLVRDEQFF.

This clonotype was recorded many times. The chain couples TRBV28 to TRBJ2-7; 10 bases line up with TRBD1. Germline V CDR1 and CDR2: MDHEN, SYDVKM. The V gene end was trimmed by 6 bases and the J gene end by 3 bases; junction bases not matched to a gene: 5. CDR3 size: 14 residues. The CDR3 is CASRLGQGFYEQYF. CDR3 DNA: TGTGCCAGCAGGCTGGGACAGGGGTTCTACGAGCAGTACTTC.

This clonotype is medium-sized in the sample. This chain connects TRBV18 to TRBJ2-3, with a tentative D call TRBD2 (6 bases). The V gene lost 1 base and the J gene lost 2 bases, with 13 bases spanning the gap. This CDR3 region has 16 residues. Germline CDR1 KGHSH, CDR2 LQKENI. The CDR3 loop is CASSPLAGPSTDTQYF. Here the CDR3 DNA reads TGTGCCAGCTCACCACTTGCGGGGCCTTCCACAGATACGCAGTATTTT.

At least ten counts were recorded for this clonotype. The genes are TRBV27 and TRBJ2-5, with no clear D. Trimming pared 0 bases from V and 7 bases from J, leaving 6 bases between. The germline CDR1 and CDR2 sequences are MNHEY and SMNVEV (reference sequence). The length of the CDR3 is 12 residues. The CDR3 coding sequence is TGTGCCAGCAGTTTATCGCCACTGACCCAGTACTTC. Translation: CASSLSPLTQYF.

This clonotype occurred many times. The rearrangement links TRBV9 to TRBJ1-2, with 10 bases matching TRBD1. Germline values: CDR1 SGDLS, CDR2 YYNGEE. CDR3 length equals 15 residues. V was clipped by 2 bases and J by 0 bases; unmatched bases: 1. This CDR3 is CASSVGTGANYGYTF. CDR3 nucleotides: TGTGCCAGCAGCGTTGGGACAGGGGCTAACTATGGCTACACCTTC.

This clonotype came up many times. V gene TRBV7-2 combines with J gene TRBJ2-7; D call uncertain. Trimming removed 1 base at V and 4 bases at J, with 5 bases between. Germline assignment: CDR1 SGHTA and CDR2 FQGNSA. This CDR3 is built from 12 residues. CDR3 amino acids: CASSLVGYEQYF. For the CDR3, the DNA is TGTGCCAGCAGCTTAGTGGGGTACGAGCAGTACTTC.

This clonotype was counted at least ten times. The CDR3 region has the DNA TGCAGTGCTAGAGATCTACTGGGACAGGGAGAAGAGACCCAGTACTTC. This translates into CSARDLLGQGEETQYF. The chain recombines TRBV20-1 with TRBJ2-5, with 9 bases fitting TRBD1. The CDR3 sequence is 16 residues long. The junction had 8 bases not matched to a gene; V was cut back by 0 bases and J by 3 bases. The V gene's germline CDR1 is DFQATT and CDR2 SNEGSKA (reference sequence).

This clonotype was counted at least ten times. The chain has TRBV20-1 and TRBJ1-6; 11 nucleotides line up with TRBD1. Germline CDR1 and CDR2: DFQATT and SNEGSKA (reference sequence). V shed 1 base and J 8 bases; nucleotides not matched to a gene: 7. This CDR3 has 16 amino acids. The CDR3 DNA follows: TGCAGTGCTAGAGTTTGGGGACAGGGGGAGGATTCACCCCTCCACTTT. Its translation: CSARVWGQGEDSPLHF.

In its sample, this clonotype was seen many times. The chain combines TRBV20-1 with TRBJ2-7; no definite D call. Trimming removed 4 bases from V and 3 bases from J, with 16 bases in between. The CDR3 contains 14 residues. Germline CDR1 reads DFQATT; CDR2 reads SNEGSKA (reference sequence). For the CDR3, the DNA is TGCAGTGCTACCCCGCCCAGGAAGATCTACGAGCAGTACTTC. The encoded protein is CSATPPRKIYEQYF.

The table lists this clonotype with many counts. The rearrangement joins TRBV27 to TRBJ1-1, with a weak D call TRBD1 (6 bases). Per germline, CDR1 MNHEY and CDR2 SMNVEV (reference sequence). The CDR3 has 16 residues. The germline V and J ends were trimmed by 2 bases and 1 base, with 14 bases remaining between them. The CDR3 spells CASSLMYREPNTEAFF. The CDR3 DNA is TGTGCCAGCAGTTTAATGTACAGGGAACCGAACACTGAAGCTTTCTTT.

In this sample, this clonotype turned up many times. The J gene is TRBJ1-2, the V gene TRBV7-9; D remains unclear. CDR1 SEHNR and CDR2 FQNEAQ come from the germline V gene (reference sequence). V lost 2 bases, J lost 5 bases, and 9 bases lay in between. The CDR3 is made up of 13 amino acids. The CDR3 loop is CASSLLQVYGYTF. The CDR3 region has the DNA TGTGCCAGCAGCTTATTGCAGGTTTATGGCTACACCTTC.

There are many counts of this clonotype. This chain connects TRBV28 to TRBJ1-5, with 7 positions matching TRBD1. This CDR3 is built from 15 residues. J gave up 5 bases and V 5 bases, and 9 bases lay outside the gene matches. Germline-derived CDR1 and CDR2 are MDHEN and SYDVKM. CDR3 in DNA: TGTGCCAGCAGTGCACGGGACAGTTCCTATCAGCCCCAGCATTTT. Translation gives CASSARDSSYQPQHF.

J is TRBJ2-4 and V is TRBV20-1; D ambiguous. Trimming shortened V by 0 bases and J by 9 bases, and 12 bases separated the two germline ends. Germline V lookup: CDR1 DFQATT, CDR2 SNEGSKA (reference sequence). The CDR3 loop spans 13 amino acids. The CDR3 is CSARDPPSGIQYF. As DNA, the CDR3 is TGCAGTGCTAGAGACCCCCCCTCTGGCATTCAGTACTTC.

The chain links TRBV24-1 to TRBJ2-7, with a tentative D call TRBD1 (5 bases). Germline CDR1 and CDR2: KGHDR and SFDVKD. Trimming took 5 bases from V and 0 from J, leaving 13 bases between them. This CDR3 spans 15 amino acids. The CDR3 here is CATSAGDRLSYEQYF. CDR3 DNA: TGTGCCACCAGTGCCGGAGACAGACTCTCCTACGAGCAGTACTTC.

This clonotype was seen many times. The V call is TRBV7-9, the J call TRBJ2-2; 7 nucleotides agree with TRBD1. J was trimmed by 1 base and V by 4 bases; bases with no gene match: 6. Germline CDR1 and CDR2: SEHNR and FQNEAQ (reference sequence). The CDR3 totals 16 residues. Here the CDR3 reads CASSSPGQMNTGELFF. CDR3 nucleotide sequence: TGTGCCAGCAGCTCCCCGGGACAGATGAACACCGGGGAGCTGTTTTTT.

This clonotype was counted ten times or more. J is TRBJ2-7 and V is TRBV20-1; D gene unclear. Trimming removed 0 bases at V and 1 base at J, with 19 bases between. The CDR3 sequence is 17 residues long. Germline V gene sequence: CDR1 DFQATT, CDR2 SNEGSKA (reference sequence). The CDR3 loop reads CSARDRDRHRRSYEQYF. CDR3 bases: TGCAGTGCTAGAGATCGAGACCGACACCGGAGATCCTACGAGCAGTACTTC.

Many counts were recorded for this clonotype. The chain links TRBV4-2 to TRBJ2-5, with unresolved D. Germline loops: CDR1 LGHNA, CDR2 YNFKEQ. The CDR3 extends over 14 amino acids. V shed 0 bases and J shed 0 bases, with 5 bases lying between them. The CDR3, as DNA: TGTGCCAGCAGCCAAGACACCTACCAAGAGACCCAGTACTTC. Amino acid sequence: CASSQDTYQETQYF.

This clonotype appeared many times. The chain combines TRBV20-1 with TRBJ2-7; 9 bases are a match to TRBD1. In germline, CDR1 is DFQATT, CDR2 SNEGSKA (reference sequence). There are 14 residues in the CDR3. The ends lost 6 bases at V and 2 bases at J; junction bases unmatched: 8. The CDR3 loop reads CSAAGTGSTYEQYF. The DNA for the CDR3 is TGCAGTGCGGCCGGGACAGGGAGCACCTACGAGCAGTACTTC.

This clonotype was seen repeatedly, ten times or more. The CDR3 is CASQFQETQYF. In DNA, the CDR3 is TGTGCCAGCCAATTCCAAGAGACCCAGTACTTC. This chain joins TRBV28 and TRBJ2-5, with D uncertain. V dropped 8 bases and J dropped 1 base, with 5 bases sitting between them. In germline, CDR1 is MDHEN, CDR2 SYDVKM. There are 11 residues in the CDR3.

At least ten counts were recorded for this clonotype. The chain employs TRBV7-8 and TRBJ2-4, with 8 bases matching TRBD1. This CDR3 contains 18 residues. Germline V gives CDR1 SGHVS, CDR2 FQNEAQ. The J segment lost 2 bases and the V segment lost 1 base, leaving 10 bases of the junction unmatched. CDR3 nucleotides: TGTGCCAGCAGCTTAGTGCCGGCAGGGGGCACGTCCAAAAACATTCAGTACTTC. It is translated as CASSLVPAGGTSKNIQYF.

This rearrangement joins TRBV20-1 to TRBJ2-5; 9 bases match TRBD1. Losses at the gene ends were 6 bases for V and 4 bases for J; bases not matched to a gene: 12. This CDR3 region has 15 residues. Germline CDR1 is DFQATT and CDR2 is SNEGSKA (reference sequence). The DNA for the CDR3 is TGCAGTGCGCCGAGCGGGACAGGGAGTGCAGAGACCCAGTACTTC. It yields the protein CSAPSGTGSAETQYF.

This clonotype was picked up many times. The chain couples TRBV12-3 or TRBV12-4 to TRBJ2-1; 7 bases are shared with TRBD2. The CDR3 is made up of 17 amino acids. The V gene end was trimmed by 4 bases and the J gene end by 3 bases; junction bases not matched to a gene: 12. CDR3: CASSSGGRSGIYNEQFF. CDR3 sequence (DNA): TGTGCCAGCAGTTCGGGTGGGCGGAGCGGGATCTACAATGAGCAGTTCTTC.

This clonotype came up many times. The genes are TRBV20-1 and TRBJ2-1, with 12 bases fitting TRBD2. Looked up from germline, CDR1 is DFQATT and CDR2 is SNEGSKA (reference sequence). Germline trimming cut 4 bases from V and 2 bases from J; bases unmatched to any gene: 3. The CDR3 has 15 amino acids. Here the CDR3 reads CSATRLAGAYNEQFF. The CDR3 DNA follows: TGCAGTGCTACGAGACTAGCGGGAGCCTACAATGAGCAGTTCTTC.

This clonotype has a single count. The chain couples TRBV6-1 to TRBJ2-1, with a weak D call TRBD2 (6 bases). The CDR3 covers 11 residues. Germline loops: CDR1 MNHNS, CDR2 SASEGT. Trimming stripped 5 bases from V and 9 bases from J, with 8 bases between. The CDR3 DNA is TGTGCCAGCAGTACTAGCACTGAGCAGTTCTTC. This translates into CASSTSTEQFF.